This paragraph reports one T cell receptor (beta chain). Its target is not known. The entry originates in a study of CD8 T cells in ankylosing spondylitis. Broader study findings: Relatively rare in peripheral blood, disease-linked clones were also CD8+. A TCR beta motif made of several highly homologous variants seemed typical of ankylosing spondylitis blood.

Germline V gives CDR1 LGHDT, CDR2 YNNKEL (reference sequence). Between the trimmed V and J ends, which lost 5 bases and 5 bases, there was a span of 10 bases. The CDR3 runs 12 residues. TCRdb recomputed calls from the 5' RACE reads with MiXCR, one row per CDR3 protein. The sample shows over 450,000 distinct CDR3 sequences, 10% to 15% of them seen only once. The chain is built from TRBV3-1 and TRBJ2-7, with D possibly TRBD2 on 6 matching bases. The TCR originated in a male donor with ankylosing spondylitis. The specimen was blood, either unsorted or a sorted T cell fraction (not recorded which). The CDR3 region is CASSTSGDEQYF. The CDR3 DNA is TGTGCCAGCAGCACGTCGGGGGACGAGCAGTACTTC.